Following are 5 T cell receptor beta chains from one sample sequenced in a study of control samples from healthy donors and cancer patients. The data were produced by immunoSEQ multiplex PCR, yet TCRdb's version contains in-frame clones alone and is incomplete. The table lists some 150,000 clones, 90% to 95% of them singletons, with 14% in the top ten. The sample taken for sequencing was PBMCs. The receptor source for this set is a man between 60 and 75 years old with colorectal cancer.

CDR3 DNA sequence: TGTGCCAGCAGTTCTTGGACAGAGAGCAAGGATCTGGCGGGGGAGCAGTACTTC. Amino acid sequence: CASSSWTESKDLAGEQYF. The chain employs TRBV28 and TRBJ2-7; D is tentatively TRBD1 or TRBD2 (6 bases each). The CDR3 is 18 residues long. Trimming removed 4 bases at V and 7 bases at J, with 29 bases between. The germline V gene has CDR1 MDHEN and CDR2 SYDVKM.

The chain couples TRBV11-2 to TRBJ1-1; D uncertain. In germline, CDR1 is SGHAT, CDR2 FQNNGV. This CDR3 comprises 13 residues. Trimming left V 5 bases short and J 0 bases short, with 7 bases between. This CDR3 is CASSPLMNTEAFF. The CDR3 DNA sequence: TGTGCCAGCAGCCCACTGATGAACACTGAAGCTTTCTTT.

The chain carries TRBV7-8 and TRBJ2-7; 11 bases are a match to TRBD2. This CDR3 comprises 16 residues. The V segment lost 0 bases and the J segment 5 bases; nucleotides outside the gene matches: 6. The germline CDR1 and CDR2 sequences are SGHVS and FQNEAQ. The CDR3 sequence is CASSLAGLAGNHEQYF. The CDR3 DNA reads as TGTGCCAGCAGCTTAGCCGGACTAGCGGGTAACCACGAGCAGTACTTC.

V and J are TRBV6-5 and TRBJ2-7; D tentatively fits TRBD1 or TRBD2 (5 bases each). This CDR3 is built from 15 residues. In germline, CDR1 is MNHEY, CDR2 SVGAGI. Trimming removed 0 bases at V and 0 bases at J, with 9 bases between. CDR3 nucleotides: TGTGCCAGCAGTTACTCTGAGGGGAGCTCCTACGAGCAGTACTTC. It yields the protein CASSYSEGSSYEQYF.

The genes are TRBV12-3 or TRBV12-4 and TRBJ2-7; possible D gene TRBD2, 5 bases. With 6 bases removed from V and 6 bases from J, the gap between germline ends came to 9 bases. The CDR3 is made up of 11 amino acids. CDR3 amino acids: CASSSRGEQYF. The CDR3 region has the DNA TGTGCCAGCAGCTCCCGGGGCGAGCAGTACTTC.